Presented here are 16 T cell receptor beta chains from one specimen sequenced in a study of graft-versus-host responses after intestinal transplantation. Libraries were prepared by immunoSEQ multiplex PCR; TCRdb keeps only in-frame clonotypes and omits some of them. The sample holds about 110,000 clones, just under 95% seen once. Antigens for these TCRs are unknown. Sample: unstimulated CD8+ T cells sorted from spleen or lymph node cells, taken before transplant. All receptors come from a human donor who was the organ donor for an intestinal transplant.

The chain recombines TRBV19 with TRBJ2-2; D remains ambiguous. Trimming left V 5 bases short and J 6 bases short, with 7 bases between. The V gene's germline CDR1 is LNHDA and CDR2 SQIVND (reference sequence). This CDR3 region has 12 residues. Written as DNA, the CDR3 is TGTGCCAGTAGTCTTTGGTCCGGGGAGCTGTTTTTT. It codes for CASSLWSGELFF.

V and J are TRBV28 and TRBJ2-7; 8 bases align to TRBD1. The CDR3 loop spans 14 amino acids. After removal of 5 bases from V and 2 bases from J, the junction contained 5 bases not matched to a gene. Germline V gene data show CDR1 as MDHEN and CDR2 as SYDVKM. This CDR3 reads CASSPPGGPYEQYF. Here the CDR3 DNA reads TGTGCCAGCAGTCCCCCAGGGGGCCCCTACGAGCAGTACTTC.

The chain has TRBV5-1 and TRBJ1-5; 9 bases match TRBD1. Germline CDR1 reads SGHRS; CDR2 reads YFSETQ. J gave up 5 bases and V 4 bases, and 7 bases lay outside the gene matches. CDR3 length equals 15 residues. This chain's CDR3 is CASSITGTGYQPQHF. The CDR3 region has the DNA TGCGCCAGCAGCATCACCGGGACAGGGTATCAGCCCCAGCATTTT. The whole variable domain, remainder taken from reference TRBV5-1 and TRBJ1-5, is KAGVTQTPRYLIKTRGQQVTLSCSPISGHRSVSWYQQTPGQGLQFLFEYFSETQRNKGNFPGRFSGRQFSNSRSEMNVSTLELGDSALYLCASSITGTGYQPQHFGDGTRLSIL.

The rearrangement uses TRBV27 and TRBJ2-5; D remains ambiguous. This CDR3 is built from 15 residues. Germline loops: CDR1 MNHEY, CDR2 SMNVEV (reference sequence). Trimming removed 7 bases from V and 6 bases from J, with 21 bases in between. The CDR3 here is CASTGVCGVVKTQYF. CDR3 DNA sequence: TGTGCCAGCACCGGAGTATGTGGGGTGGTGAAGACCCAGTACTTC.

This rearrangement joins TRBV2 to TRBJ2-1; D not resolved. Trimming removed 7 bases from V and 4 bases from J, with 8 bases in between. This CDR3 contains 12 residues. Germline V CDR1 and CDR2: SNHLY, FYNNEI. CDR3 DNA sequence: TGTGCCAGCACAAAGGATTACAATGAGCAGTTCTTC. Translation: CASTKDYNEQFF.

The J gene is TRBJ2-1, the V gene TRBV9; 12 bases map to TRBD2. V lost 4 bases and J lost 8; bases outside the gene matches: 10. The CDR3 totals 16 residues. Per the germline V gene, CDR1 is SGDLS and CDR2 is YYNGEE. CDR3 sequence: CASSTLTSGSPYEQFF. As DNA, the CDR3 is TGTGCCAGCAGCACCCTGACTAGCGGGAGCCCCTATGAGCAGTTCTTC.

The chain recombines TRBV6-5 with TRBJ2-2; 10 nucleotides agree with TRBD1. Germline-derived CDR1 and CDR2 are MNHEY and SVGAGI. V lost 11 bases to trimming and J lost 6 bases; unmatched junction nucleotides: 9. The CDR3 totals 14 residues. CDR3 DNA: TGTGCCGTGGCCGGGACAGGGGCTTCCGGGGAGCTGTTTTTT. Translating it yields CAVAGTGASGELFF.

The chain links TRBV10-3 to TRBJ2-1, with 11 bases identical to TRBD2. There are 15 residues in the CDR3. The germline CDR1 and CDR2 sequences are ENHRY and SYGVKD. Losses at the gene ends were 6 bases for V and 6 bases for J; bases not matched to a gene: 7. The CDR3 spells CAIRGSGRDSNEQFF. The CDR3 nucleotides are TGTGCCATCAGGGGTAGCGGGAGGGATAGCAATGAGCAGTTCTTC.

The rearrangement links TRBV11-3 to TRBJ2-3; TRBD2 agrees at 7 bases. The CDR3 is made up of 16 amino acids. The ends lost 7 bases at V and 1 base at J; junction bases unmatched: 11. CDR1 is SGHNT, CDR2 YENEEA, per germline. The CDR3 DNA sequence: TGTGCCAGCAAAATTCTGAGGCGGGAGTGCACAGATACGCAGTATTTT. It yields the protein CASKILRRECTDTQYF.

V and J are TRBV27 and TRBJ2-7; 8 positions agree with TRBD1. CDR1 and CDR2 (germline): MNHEY, SMNVEV (reference sequence). J gave up 0 bases and V 5 bases, and 9 bases lay outside the gene matches. CDR3 length: 16 amino acids. Here the CDR3 reads CASSTRQGPASYEQYF. CDR3 sequence (DNA): TGTGCCAGCAGTACCCGACAGGGGCCGGCCTCCTACGAGCAGTACTTC.

J is TRBJ2-3 and V is TRBV9, with D possibly being TRBD2 (6 bases). The CDR3 contains 14 residues. Germline lookup yields CDR1 SGDLS and CDR2 YYNGEE. The V end lost 4 bases, the J end lost 1 base, and 10 bases lay between the germline ends. CDR3 sequence reads: CASSSSARTDTQYF. For the CDR3, the DNA is TGTGCCAGCAGCTCTAGCGCCCGCACAGATACGCAGTATTTT. The variable domain in full, completed from reference TRBV9 and TRBJ2-3, reads DSGVTQTPKHLITATGQRVTLRCSPRSGDLSVYWYQQSLDQGLQFLIQYYNGEERAKGNILERFSAQQFPDLHSELNLSSLELGDSALYFCASSSSARTDTQYFGPGTRLTVL.

The chain is built from TRBV10-1 and TRBJ1-5; D uncertain. The CDR3 length is 15 residues. The germline CDR1 and CDR2 sequences are WNHNN and SYGVQD (reference sequence). Trimming pared 4 bases from V and 4 bases from J, leaving 14 bases between. The chain's CDR3 is CASSGSTALNQPQHF. DNA for the CDR3: TGCGCCAGCAGTGGTTCAACGGCGTTGAATCAGCCCCAGCATTTT.

The chain is built from TRBV14 and TRBJ2-2; D gene uncertain. This CDR3 spans 13 amino acids. Trimming took 4 bases from V and 5 from J, leaving 8 bases between them. CDR1 is SGHDN and CDR2 is FVKESK in the germline V gene. The CDR3 region is CASSPLWTGELFF. In DNA, the CDR3 is TGTGCCAGCAGCCCCCTCTGGACCGGGGAGCTGTTTTTT. Based on the CDR3 plus reference TRBV14 and TRBJ2-2, the full variable domain is EAGVTQFPSHSVIEKGQTVTLRCDPISGHDNLYWYRRVMGKEIKFLLHFVKESKQDESGMPNNRFLAERTGGTYSTLKVQPAELEDSGVYFCASSPLWTGELFFGEGSRLTVL.

The rearrangement links TRBV6-1 to TRBJ1-3; 7 bases are shared with TRBD1. CDR3 size: 16 residues. The V gene's germline CDR1 is MNHNS and CDR2 SASEGT. J was trimmed by 0 bases and V by 2 bases; bases with no gene match: 4. The CDR3 sequence: CASSEWDSLSGNTIYF. The CDR3 DNA is TGTGCCAGCAGTGAATGGGACAGCCTCTCTGGAAACACCATATATTTT.

The V gene is TRBV7-9, the J gene TRBJ2-5, with 7 positions matching TRBD2. The better agreement between TRBJ2-7 and the DNA end casts doubt on the J call. Germline CDR1 reads SEHNR; CDR2 reads FQNEAQ (reference sequence). This CDR3 spans 16 amino acids. The CDR3 region is CASSSTLRDYKDEQYF. Written as DNA, the CDR3 is TGTGCCAGCAGCTCCACCCTCCGGGACTATAAGGACGAGCAGTACTTC.

The chain combines TRBV13 with TRBJ2-3; TRBD2 matches 13 bases. The CDR3 loop spans 16 amino acids. Trimming cost V 5 bases and J 3 bases; bases outside gene matches: 5. CDR1 and CDR2 (germline): PRHDT, FYEKMQ (reference sequence). The CDR3 DNA follows: TGTGCCAGCAGCCCCCCGACTAGCGGGAGGACAGATACGCAGTATTTT. This gives the protein CASSPPTSGRTDTQYF.